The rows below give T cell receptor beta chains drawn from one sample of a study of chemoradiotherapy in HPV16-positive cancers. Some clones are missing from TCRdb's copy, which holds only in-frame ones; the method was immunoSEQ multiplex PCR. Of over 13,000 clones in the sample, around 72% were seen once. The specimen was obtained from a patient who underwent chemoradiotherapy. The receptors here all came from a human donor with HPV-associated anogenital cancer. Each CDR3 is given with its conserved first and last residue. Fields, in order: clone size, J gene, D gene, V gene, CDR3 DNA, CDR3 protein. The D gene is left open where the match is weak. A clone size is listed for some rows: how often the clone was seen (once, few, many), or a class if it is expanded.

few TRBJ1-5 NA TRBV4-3 TGCGCCAGCAGCCTCTCTCGGAACCTTCGCAATCAGCCCCAGCATTTT CASSLSRNLRNQPQHF
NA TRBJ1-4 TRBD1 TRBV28 TGTGCCAGCAGTTTGGGACAGAATCTTAATGAAAAACTGTTTTTT CASSLGQNLNEKLFF
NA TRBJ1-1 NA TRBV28 TGTGCCAGCAGTGTGCAGCAGAACACTGAAGCTTTCTTT CASSVQQNTEAFF
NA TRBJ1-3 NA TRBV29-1 TGCAGCGTTAAGATCGGGGCTGGAAACACCATATATTTT CSVKIGAGNTIYF
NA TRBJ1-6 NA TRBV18 TGTGCCAGCTCACCAGGGGTCTATAATTCACCCCTCCACTTT CASSPGVYNSPLHF
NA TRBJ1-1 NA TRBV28 TGTGCCAGCAGGAATACAGGGTCAGCTTCTGAAGCTTTCTTT CASRNTGSASEAFF
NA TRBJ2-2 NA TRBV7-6 TGTGCCAGCAGCTTAGTTAGGCAGGGCCAGGCCGGGGAGCTGTTTTTT CASSLVRQGQAGELFF
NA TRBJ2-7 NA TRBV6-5 TGTGCCAGCAGTTACTTGTGGGGACCTTCCTACGAGCAGTACTTC CASSYLWGPSYEQYF
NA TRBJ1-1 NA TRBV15 TGTGCCACCAGCAGAGATCGGCCGCCTCAGAACACTGAAGCTTTCTTT CATSRDRPPQNTEAFF
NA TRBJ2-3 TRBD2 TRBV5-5 TGTGCCAGCAGTTCGACCGGGACTAGCGGGAATACGCAGTATTTT CASSSTGTSGNTQYF
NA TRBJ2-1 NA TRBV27 TGTGCCAGCCGTAGGGTTGGGGCCTACAATGAGCAGTTCTTC CASRRVGAYNEQFF
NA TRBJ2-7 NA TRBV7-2 TGTGCCAGCAGCTTATACGGCTACTCCTACGAGCAGTACTTC CASSLYGYSYEQYF
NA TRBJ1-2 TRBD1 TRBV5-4 TGTGCCAGCAGCTTCAACCAACTCAGGACAGGGAGGGGCTACACCTTC CASSFNQLRTGRGYTF
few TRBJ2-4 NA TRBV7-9 TGTGCCAGCAGCTTGCGTTCAGGGTCTAACATTCAGTACTTC CASSLRSGSNIQYF
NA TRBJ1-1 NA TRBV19 TGTGCCAGTATGGTGGGGACGGGATATAACACTGAAGCTTTCTTT CASMVGTGYNTEAFF
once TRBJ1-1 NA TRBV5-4 TGTGCCAGCAGCCCCACAGGGAAAGTTATGAACACTGAAGCTTTCTTT CASSPTGKVMNTEAFF
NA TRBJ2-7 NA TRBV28 TGTGCCAGCAGTTTGGGATTCTTGAGCTCCTACGAGCAGTACTTC CASSLGFLSSYEQYF
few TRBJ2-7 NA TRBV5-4 TGTGCCAGCAGCGTATCCCGGGAGTTCGAGCAGTACTTC CASSVSREFEQYF
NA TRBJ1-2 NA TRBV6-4 TGTGCCAGCAGTGAGTCTGGGAGCTTCTCCTCCGGCTACACCTTC CASSESGSFSSGYTF
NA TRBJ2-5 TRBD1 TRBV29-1 TGCAGCGGGACAGGGGGCCCTGAGACCCAGTACTTC CSGTGGPETQYF
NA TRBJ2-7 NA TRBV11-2 TGTGCCAGCAGCTTAGGGCCGGGAACCTACGAGCAGTACTTC CASSLGPGTYEQYF
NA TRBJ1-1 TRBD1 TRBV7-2 TGTGCCAGCAGCTTGACAACAGGGGTTCCCACTGAAGCTTTCTTT CASSLTTGVPTEAFF
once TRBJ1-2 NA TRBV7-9 TGTGCCAGCAGCCCTACTACTGAGTATGGCTACACCTTC CASSPTTEYGYTF
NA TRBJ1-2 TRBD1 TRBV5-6 TGTGCCAGCCGGGACAGACAGTTATACTTCTACACCTTC CASRDRQLYFYTF
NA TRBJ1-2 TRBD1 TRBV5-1 TGCGCCAGCAGCTTGGATCAGGGGGGCTATGGCTACACCTTC CASSLDQGGYGYTF
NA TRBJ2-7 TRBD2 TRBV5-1 TGCGCCAGCAGCTTGGAACTAGCGGGGGGGAACTACGAGCAGTACTTC CASSLELAGGNYEQYF
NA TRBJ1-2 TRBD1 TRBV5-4 TGTGCCAGCAGCCGGGACAGCTATGGCTACACCTTC CASSRDSYGYTF